The rows below give T cell receptor beta chains drawn from one sample of a study of cytomegalovirus exposure and HLA in healthy donors. Clones were sequenced by immunoSEQ multiplex PCR, and TCRdb holds only the in-frame ones, with some missing. The sample lists 95,000 to 150,000 clones, about two thirds occurring once. The sequenced sample was PBMCs. These receptors all stem from a woman aged 40-49 years in good health and CMV-seropositive. Both conserved end residues are part of each CDR3. The D gene is left open where the match is weak. Some rows mark clone size as missing; the rest say once, few, many or name a class of expanded clone.

d_gene,j_gene,abundance,v_gene,CDR3nt,CDR3aa
.,TRBJ2-5,.,TRBV14,TGTGCCAGCAGCCAACGTCTGCGAGAGACCCAGTACTTC,CASSQRLRETQYF
TRBD1,TRBJ1-4,.,TRBV2,TGTGCCAGCAGTACCACTCCCGGGACAGGGGGGGAAAAACTGTTTTTT,CASSTTPGTGGEKLFF
.,TRBJ2-3,.,TRBV6-5,TGTGCCAGCAGTTACACGAGGACTTCGCCAGATACGCAGTATTTT,CASSYTRTSPDTQYF
TRBD1,TRBJ1-1,.,TRBV6-1,TGTGCCAGCAGTGACAGGGGGAATGGGAACACTGAAGCTTTCTTT,CASSDRGNGNTEAFF
.,TRBJ1-4,.,TRBV15,TGTGCCACCAGCAGAGACAGCGCAACTAATGAAAAACTGTTTTTT,CATSRDSATNEKLFF
TRBD1,TRBJ2-5,.,TRBV7-8,TGTGCCAGCAGCTTTAATGAACAGGGGGGGACCCAGTACTTC,CASSFNEQGGTQYF
TRBD2,TRBJ2-1,few,TRBV2,TGTGCCAGCAGTACTAGCGGGGGGGCTATCTACAATGAGCAGTTCTTC,CASSTSGGAIYNEQFF
TRBD1,TRBJ2-7,.,TRBV18,TGTGCCAGCTCCCCCGGGACAGGGGGCTACGAGCAGTACTTC,CASSPGTGGYEQYF
.,TRBJ1-2,.,TRBV6-6,TGTGCCAGCAGTTACTCGAAAGAGGGCTGGCATGGCTACACCTTC,CASSYSKEGWHGYTF
.,TRBJ1-1,.,TRBV25-1,TGTGCCAGCAGTGACTTCACAGGGTTGAACACTGAAGCTTTCTTT,CASSDFTGLNTEAFF
TRBD1,TRBJ1-2,few,TRBV18,TGTGCCAGCTCCTCCACCGGACAGGCCGCTAACTATGGCTACACCTTC,CASSSTGQAANYGYTF
TRBD1,TRBJ1-4,.,TRBV9,TGTGCCAGCAGCGCGGGACAGACGAATGAAAAACTGTTTTTT,CASSAGQTNEKLFF
TRBD2,TRBJ2-3,.,TRBV29-1,TGCAGCGGCACCACGCGGGGGGGCACAGATACGCAGTATTTT,CSGTTRGGTDTQYF
TRBD1,TRBJ2-7,.,TRBV9,TGTGCCAGCAGCGACGACAGGGTGGGCGAGCAGTACTTC,CASSDDRVGEQYF
TRBD1,TRBJ1-4,.,TRBV7-2,TGTGCCAGCAGCCCGTCGACAGGGCTGGATGAAAAACTGTTTTTT,CASSPSTGLDEKLFF
TRBD1,TRBJ2-1,.,TRBV6-6,TGTGCCAGCAGTTACCTGGGACAGCGAACTGACAATGAGCAGTTCTTC,CASSYLGQRTDNEQFF
TRBD1,TRBJ1-2,.,TRBV7-2,TGTGCCAGCAGCTTAGCCGGACAGGGGGCTGATGGCTACACCTTC,CASSLAGQGADGYTF
.,TRBJ1-2,.,TRBV7-9,TGTGCCAGCAGCGCTCCCGGAGGAAACTATGGCTACACCTTC,CASSAPGGNYGYTF
.,TRBJ2-3,.,TRBV21-1,TGTGCCAGCAGCAAAGCCCCCAGGGCGGGGGGGATCACAGATACGCAGTATTTT,CASSKAPRAGGITDTQYF
.,TRBJ2-5,.,TRBV2,TGTGCCAGCAGTGAAGGGCCCACCGAGACCCAGTACTTC,CASSEGPTETQYF
.,TRBJ1-1,.,TRBV2,TGTGCCAGCAGGACGGGACTGGACACTGAAGCTTTCTTT,CASRTGLDTEAFF
.,TRBJ1-1,.,TRBV7-3,TGTGCCAGCAGCGCGACAGTAAACACTGAAGCTTTCTTT,CASSATVNTEAFF
.,TRBJ1-3,.,TRBV6-5,TGTGCCAGCAGTTACTCTATGGGAAACACCATATATTTT,CASSYSMGNTIYF
TRBD2,TRBJ2-7,once,TRBV4-1,TGCGCCAGCAGCCCGGGGGGGGAAAGGAACGAGCAGTACTTC,CASSPGGERNEQYF
.,TRBJ1-3,few,TRBV11-1,TGTGCCAGCAGCTACAGGGAGTCTGGAAACACCATATATTTT,CASSYRESGNTIYF